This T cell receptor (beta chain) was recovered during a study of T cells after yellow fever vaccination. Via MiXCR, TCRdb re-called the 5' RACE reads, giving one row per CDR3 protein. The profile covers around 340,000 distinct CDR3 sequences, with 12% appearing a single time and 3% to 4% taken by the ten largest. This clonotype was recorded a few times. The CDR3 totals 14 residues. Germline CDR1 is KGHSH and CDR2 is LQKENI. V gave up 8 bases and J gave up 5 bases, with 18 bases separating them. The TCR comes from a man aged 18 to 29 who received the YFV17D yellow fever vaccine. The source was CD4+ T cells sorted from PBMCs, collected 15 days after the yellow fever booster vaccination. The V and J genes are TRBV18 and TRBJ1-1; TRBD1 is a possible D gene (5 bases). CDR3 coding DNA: TGTGCCAGCCTCGTCTCGGAGGGGCAAACTGAAGCTTTCTTT. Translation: CASLVSEGQTEAFF.